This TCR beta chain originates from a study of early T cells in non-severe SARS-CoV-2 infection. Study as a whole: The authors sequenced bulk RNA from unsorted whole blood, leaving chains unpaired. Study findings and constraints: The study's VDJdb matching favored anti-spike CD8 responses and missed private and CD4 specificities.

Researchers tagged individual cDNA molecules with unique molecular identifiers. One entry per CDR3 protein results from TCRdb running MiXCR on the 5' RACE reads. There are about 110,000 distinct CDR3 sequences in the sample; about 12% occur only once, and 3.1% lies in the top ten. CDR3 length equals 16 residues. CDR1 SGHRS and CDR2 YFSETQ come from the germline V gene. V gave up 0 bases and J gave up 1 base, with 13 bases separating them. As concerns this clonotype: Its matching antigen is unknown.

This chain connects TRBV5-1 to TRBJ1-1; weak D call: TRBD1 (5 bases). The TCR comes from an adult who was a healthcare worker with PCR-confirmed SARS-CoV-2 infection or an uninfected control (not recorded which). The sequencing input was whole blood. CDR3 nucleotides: TGCGCCAGCAGCTTGGTATGGCAGGGAGAGAACACTGAAGCTTTCTTT. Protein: CASSLVWQGENTEAFF. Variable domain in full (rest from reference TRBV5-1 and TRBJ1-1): KAGVTQTPRYLIKTRGQQVTLSCSPISGHRSVSWYQQTPGQGLQFLFEYFSETQRNKGNFPGRFSGRQFSNSRSEMNVSTLELGDSALYLCASSLVWQGENTEAFFGQGTRLTVV.